Below, 30 T cell receptor beta chains from the same sample are listed, as sequenced in a study of T cell repertoires in cytomegalovirus infection. One entry per CDR3 protein, called by TCRdb with MiXCR from the reads. The sample consists of 680,000 or so distinct CDR3 sequences, less than 40% of them appearing once. The sequenced material came from PBMCs. The origin of the receptors is a human donor in good health (CMV status not recorded). Some clones in this sample may be carry-over from other donors' samples.

This clonotype showed up many times. The V gene is TRBV5-5, the J gene TRBJ1-1, with 11 positions matching TRBD1. Germline values: CDR1 SGHKS, CDR2 YYEKEE (reference sequence). Trimming at V came to 2 bases and at J to 4 bases, leaving 4 bases not matched to a gene. The CDR3 extends over 15 amino acids. CDR3 sequence reads: CASSFGQGASTEAFF. CDR3 nucleotides: TGTGCCAGCAGCTTTGGACAGGGGGCTTCCACTGAAGCTTTCTTT.

The chain carries TRBV27 and TRBJ1-3, with unresolved D. Germline V gives CDR1 MNHEY, CDR2 SMNVEV (reference sequence). The CDR3 spans 18 residues. V was pared by 5 bases and J by 0 bases, with 20 bases between. CDR3 amino acids: CASSPQLGTAFSGNTIYF. The CDR3 region has the DNA TGTGCCAGCAGTCCCCAGTTGGGCACTGCCTTCTCTGGAAACACCATATATTTT.

The V and J genes are TRBV19 and TRBJ1-2; D gene ambiguous. Germline V gene sequence: CDR1 LNHDA, CDR2 SQIVND (reference sequence). There are 13 residues in the CDR3. V dropped 7 bases and J dropped 6 bases, with 15 bases sitting between them. Here the CDR3 reads CASTMGNWDGYTF. The CDR3 DNA reads as TGTGCCAGTACCATGGGGAATTGGGATGGCTACACCTTC. Together with reference TRBV19 and TRBJ1-2, the CDR3 gives the full variable domain: DGGITQSPKYLFRKEGQNVTLSCEQNLNHDAMYWYRQDPGQGLRLIYYSQIVNDFQKGDIAEGYSVSREKKESFPLTVTSAQKNPTAFYLCASTMGNWDGYTFGSGTRLTVV.

Many counts were recorded for this clonotype. The chain recombines TRBV7-8 with TRBJ2-1; 7 bases align to TRBD2. The trim removed 3 bases at V and 7 bases at J, leaving 15 bases unmatched. CDR3 size: 17 residues. CDR1 SGHVS and CDR2 FQNEAQ come from the germline V gene. Here the CDR3 DNA reads TGTGCCAGCAGCTTCACCACCGGGCCCCTCGGGGGGAATGAGCAGTTCTTC. Translated: CASSFTTGPLGGNEQFF.

This sequence joins TRBV19 and TRBJ1-5; D gene ambiguous. Germline CDR1 and CDR2: LNHDA and SQIVND (reference sequence). Trimming cost V 3 bases and J 0 bases, with 6 bases left between them. This CDR3 has 14 amino acids. The CDR3 sequence: CASSIAVSNQPQHF. The CDR3 DNA is TGTGCCAGTAGTATCGCCGTTAGCAATCAGCCCCAGCATTTT.

The J gene is TRBJ1-2, the V gene TRBV7-4; D gene unclear. The V and J ends lost 1 base and 4 bases respectively, with 7 bases between them. Germline V CDR1 and CDR2: SGHVT, SQSDAQ. This CDR3 spans 13 amino acids. The CDR3 protein is CASSLGSLYGYTF. The CDR3 nucleotides read TGTGCCAGCAGCTTAGGGTCTCTCTATGGCTACACCTTC.

In this sample, this clonotype turned up a few times. The genes are TRBV7-3 and TRBJ2-3; 9 positions agree with TRBD2. Trimming removed 3 bases from V and 4 bases from J; junction bases left unmatched: 11. CDR1 is SGHTA and CDR2 is FQGTGA in the germline V gene. The CDR3 has 17 amino acids. This chain's CDR3 is CASSFLSGGGAADTQYF. In DNA, the CDR3 is TGTGCCAGCAGCTTCCTCTCTGGCGGGGGGGCAGCAGATACGCAGTATTTT.

This clonotype was observed many times. The chain carries TRBV7-2 and TRBJ2-1; 12 bases line up with TRBD2. Germline lookup yields CDR1 SGHTA and CDR2 FQGNSA. Unmatched junction bases numbered 3, after V lost 8 bases and J lost 7 bases. The CDR3 has 13 amino acids. The CDR3 loop is CASRLAGANEQFF. The CDR3 bases are TGTGCCAGCCGACTAGCGGGAGCTAATGAGCAGTTCTTC.

This clonotype was seen repeatedly, ten times or more. The chain links TRBV28 to TRBJ2-5, with 15 positions matching TRBD2. Germline assignment: CDR1 MDHEN and CDR2 SYDVKM. The trim removed 6 bases at V and 5 bases at J, leaving 1 base unmatched. The CDR3 runs to 14 residues. The CDR3 here is CASSGLAGGETQYF. As DNA, the CDR3 is TGTGCCAGCAGCGGACTAGCGGGGGGGGAGACCCAGTACTTC.

The chain uses TRBV19 and TRBJ1-5; the D is unclear. V lost 2 bases to trimming and J lost 6 bases, with 11 bases between them. Germline CDR1 and CDR2: LNHDA and SQIVND (reference sequence). The CDR3 is made up of 14 amino acids. The CDR3 spells CASSIQGWSQPQHF. CDR3 nucleotide sequence: TGTGCCAGTAGTATACAAGGGTGGAGTCAGCCCCAGCATTTT.

This chain uses TRBV2 with TRBJ2-4; 8 nucleotides agree with TRBD1. V lost 6 bases, J lost 0 bases, and 19 bases stayed unmatched. Germline V gives CDR1 SNHLY, CDR2 FYNNEI. This CDR3 is 20 amino acids long. The CDR3 loop is CASSATSGTGTILAKNIQYF. The CDR3 DNA follows: TGTGCCAGCAGCGCGACCTCCGGGACAGGAACTATACTAGCCAAAAACATTCAGTACTTC. The whole variable domain, filled in from reference TRBV2 and TRBJ2-4, reads EPEVTQTPSHQVTQMGQEVILRCVPISNHLYFYWYRQILGQKVEFLVSFYNNEISEKSEIFDDQFSVERPDGSNFTLKIRSTKLEDSAMYFCASSATSGTGTILAKNIQYFGAGTRLSVL.

The CDR3 here is CASSSEGRGSNQPQHF. The CDR3, as DNA: TGTGCCAGCAGTTCAGAGGGCAGGGGTAGCAATCAGCCCCAGCATTTT. The chain combines TRBV12-3 or TRBV12-4 with TRBJ1-5; D possibly corresponds to TRBD1 (6 bases). This CDR3 region has 16 residues. Trimming shortened V by 4 bases and J by 0 bases, and 13 bases separated the two germline ends.

This clonotype was observed a handful of times. The chain employs TRBV30 and TRBJ2-7; perhaps TRBD1 as D (6 bases). Trimming stripped 1 base from V and 2 bases from J, with 12 bases between. CDR3 length equals 14 residues. Germline assignment: CDR1 GTSNPN and CDR2 SVGIG (reference sequence). CDR3 protein: CAWSDRQATYEQYF. In DNA form, the CDR3 reads TGTGCCTGGAGTGATCGACAGGCGACCTACGAGCAGTACTTC. Looking up the rest from reference TRBV30 and TRBJ2-7 gives the full variable domain: SQTIHQWPATLVQPVGSPLSLECTVEGTSNPNLYWYRQAAGRGLQLLFYSVGIGQISSEVPQNLSASRPQDRQFILSSKKLLLSDSGFYLCAWSDRQATYEQYFGPGTRLTVT.

CDR3 sequence (DNA): TGTGCCAGCAGAGGGCGGAATAATGAAAAACTGTTTTTT. Its translation: CASRGRNNEKLFF. J is TRBJ1-4 and V is TRBV27, with unresolved D. The germline V and J ends were trimmed by 6 bases and 4 bases, with 9 bases remaining between them. This CDR3 region has 13 residues. CDR1 MNHEY and CDR2 SMNVEV come from the germline V gene (reference sequence).

The sample holds a few counts of this clonotype. This chain uses TRBV7-8 with TRBJ2-3, with D possibly matching TRBD2 (7 bases). CDR1 is SGHVS, CDR2 FQNEAQ, per germline. Trimming removed 4 bases at V and 5 bases at J, with 22 bases between. This CDR3 is built from 17 residues. CDR3 nucleotide sequence: TGTGCCAGCAGCTCGCCCCGAGGGAGGGGGGCCGGAGATACGCAGTATTTT. It specifies CASSSPRGRGAGDTQYF.

At least ten counts were recorded for this clonotype. J is TRBJ1-5 and V is TRBV7-2; no clear D. Germline V CDR1 and CDR2: SGHTA, FQGNSA. The CDR3 totals 15 residues. The V and J ends lost 3 bases and 0 bases respectively, with 9 bases between them. CDR3: CASSFDSNSNQPQHF. CDR3 in DNA: TGTGCCAGCAGCTTCGATAGTAATAGCAATCAGCCCCAGCATTTT. The full variable domain, rest sourced from reference TRBV7-2 and TRBJ1-5, is GAGVSQSPSNKVTEKGKDVELRCDPISGHTALYWYRQSLGQGLEFLIYFQGNSAPDKSGLPSDRFSAERTGGSVSTLTIQRTQQEDSAVYLCASSFDSNSNQPQHFGDGTRLSIL.

The chain combines TRBV5-6 with TRBJ2-4; the D gene could be TRBD1 or TRBD2 (6 bases each). The CDR3 loop spans 17 amino acids. Germline values: CDR1 SGHDT, CDR2 YYEEEE. V was clipped by 6 bases and J by 0 bases, with 19 bases between them. The CDR3 DNA reads TGTGCCAGCATCCGGATGAGCAGGGGACTAGCCAAAAACATTCAGTACTTC. The encoded protein is CASIRMSRGLAKNIQYF.

Concerning this clonotype itself: A junction end diverges from the germline sequence, so it may reflect a read error. The CDR3 reads CASSPTSGGAIDTQYF. The CDR3 nucleotides read TGTGCTAGCAGCCCCACTAGCGGGGGGGCCATAGATACGCAGTATTTT. This sequence joins TRBV7-6 and TRBJ2-3, with 13 bases matching TRBD2. Germline-derived CDR1 and CDR2 are SGHVS and FNYEAQ. CDR3 size: 16 residues.

This clonotype was counted between two and nine times. V and J are TRBV6-8 and TRBJ1-1; 7 bases are a match to TRBD1. J lost 7 bases, V lost 4 bases, and 9 bases had no gene match. Germline V lookup: CDR1 MNHGY, CDR2 SAAAGT. This CDR3 comprises 14 residues. The chain's CDR3 is CASSSPTGSNEAFF. CDR3 coding DNA: TGTGCCAGCAGTTCCCCGACAGGGTCCAATGAAGCTTTCTTT.

In regard to this clonotype: A junction boundary mismatches the germline segment, possibly from a read error. The CDR3 nucleotides read TGCAGCTTTGAAGGACAGATCCCCTACGAGCAGTACTTC. It is translated as CSFEGQIPYEQYF. The chain combines TRBV29-1 with TRBJ2-7; a weak D match, TRBD1 (6 bases). Per germline, CDR1 SQVTM and CDR2 ANQGSEA. The CDR3 has 13 residues.

This clonotype was seen more than once but under ten times. The chain carries TRBV28 and TRBJ2-7; D gene unclear. V lost 3 bases and J lost 4, with 10 bases in between. Germline V gene sequence: CDR1 MDHEN, CDR2 SYDVKM. This CDR3 is built from 13 residues. The CDR3 protein is CASSFWGRYEQYF. The CDR3 nucleotides are TGTGCCAGCAGTTTCTGGGGTAGATACGAGCAGTACTTC.

This chain connects TRBV6-1 to TRBJ2-3, with 10 positions matching TRBD2. Germline lookup yields CDR1 MNHNS and CDR2 SASEGT. The CDR3 contains 15 residues. J was trimmed by 2 bases and V by 6 bases; bases with no gene match: 5. The CDR3 loop is CASRGSGGTTDTQYF. The CDR3 nucleotides are TGTGCCAGCAGAGGTAGCGGGGGGACCACAGATACGCAGTATTTT.

This chain uses TRBV6-1 with TRBJ2-3; 8 nucleotides match TRBD2. Germline CDR1 and CDR2: MNHNS and SASEGT. V shed 4 bases and J 3 bases; nucleotides not matched to a gene: 3. This CDR3 has 14 residues. The CDR3 sequence: CASSAGLATDTQYF. The CDR3 DNA reads TGTGCCAGCAGTGCCGGACTAGCAACAGATACGCAGTATTTT.

V usage is TRBV6-2 or TRBV6-3 and J usage is TRBJ2-2; a weak D match, TRBD2 (6 bases). Trimming pared 6 bases from V and 3 bases from J, leaving 11 bases between. The CDR3 loop spans 14 amino acids. Germline values: CDR1 MNHEY, CDR2 SVGEGT. CDR3 sequence reads: CASRIGGDTGELFF. DNA for the CDR3: TGTGCCAGCAGAATAGGCGGGGACACCGGGGAGCTGTTTTTT.

The CDR3 loop is CASSFAGGDSPLHF. DNA of the CDR3: TGTGCCAGCAGTTTTGCCGGGGGGGATTCACCCCTCCACTTT. The V and J genes are TRBV12-3 or TRBV12-4 and TRBJ1-6; a possible D gene is TRBD1 (5 bases). Deletions cut 3 bases from V and 8 bases from J, with 11 bases between. This CDR3 region has 14 residues.

The V call is TRBV20-1, the J call TRBJ1-5; D gene uncertain. From germline, CDR1 is DFQATT and CDR2 SNEGSKA (reference sequence). This CDR3 comprises 14 residues. V shed 0 bases and J shed 9 bases, with 15 bases lying between them. Here the CDR3 DNA reads TGCAGTGCTAGAGATCGTAGTACCATCGGGCCCCAGCATTTT. This translates into CSARDRSTIGPQHF.

The table lists this clonotype with many counts. CDR3 coding DNA: TGTGCCAGCAGTGGATCCGACTTTAGCGGGAGGTTTGACAATGAGCAGTTCTTC. It yields the protein CASSGSDFSGRFDNEQFF. This chain links TRBV12-3 or TRBV12-4 with TRBJ2-1, with 10 bases fitting TRBD2. V lost 5 bases, J lost 5 bases, and 15 bases stayed unmatched. CDR3 length: 18 amino acids.

A word on this clonotype: A junction boundary mismatches the germline segment, possibly from a read error. The chain employs TRBV11-2 and TRBJ1-2, with D hard to call. This CDR3 comprises 14 residues. The germline gives CDR1 SGHAT, CDR2 FQNNGV. The CDR3 nucleotides are TGTGCCAGCAGCTTAGAACCGACAAACTATGTCTACACCTTC. Its protein product is CASSLEPTNYVYTF.

V gene TRBV7-2 combines with J gene TRBJ2-7; D is unclear. There are 12 residues in the CDR3. The ends were cut back, 6 bases at V and 4 bases at J, with 10 bases in the middle. Per germline, CDR1 SGHTA and CDR2 FQGNSA. The CDR3 sequence is CASRFGSYEQYF. The CDR3 DNA sequence: TGTGCCAGCAGATTCGGCAGTTACGAGCAGTACTTC.

This clonotype has a count of ten or more. This chain links TRBV7-9 with TRBJ2-7; possibly TRBD1 or TRBD2 for D (5 bases each). Germline V CDR1 and CDR2: SEHNR, FQNEAQ (reference sequence). The length of the CDR3 is 14 residues. V was trimmed by 5 bases and J by 3 bases, leaving 14 bases between them. In DNA form, the CDR3 reads TGTGCCAGCAGCCCCGGGACGGCATTCTACGAGCAGTACTTC. Translation: CASSPGTAFYEQYF.